The 20 T cell receptor beta chains below all came from one sample that was sequenced in a study of blood T cell repertoires in COVID-19. Data came from immunoSEQ multiplex PCR; TCRdb stores just in-frame clones and leaves some out. The sample consists of 250,000 to 350,000 clones, more than 70% of them appearing once. Sequencing was done on a sample of PBMCs or T cells enriched from blood (not recorded which). The receptor source for this set is a woman aged 25 to 45 who had recovered from COVID-19.

The CDR3 nucleotides read TGTGCCAGCAGCTTAGGAGGCGACGGGGAGCTGTTTTTT. Residues: CASSLGGDGELFF. The chain uses TRBV7-9 and TRBJ2-2; D gene ambiguous. The CDR3 runs to 13 residues. V dropped 1 base and J dropped 7 bases, with 7 bases sitting between them. The germline V gene has CDR1 SEHNR and CDR2 FQNEAQ (reference sequence).

This sequence joins TRBV5-4 and TRBJ1-1; 7 bases fit TRBD1. The V gene end was trimmed by 3 bases and the J gene end by 5 bases; junction bases not matched to a gene: 10. Germline-derived CDR1 and CDR2 are SGHNT and YYREEE (reference sequence). This CDR3 contains 15 residues. The CDR3 bases are TGTGCCAGCAGCTGGGGACAGACCGTAGGAACTGAAGCTTTCTTT. Its translation is CASSWGQTVGTEAFF.

This sequence joins TRBV4-2 and TRBJ2-1, with a possible D match to TRBD1 (6 bases). This CDR3 is built from 15 residues. Germline-derived CDR1 and CDR2 are LGHNA and YNFKEQ. With 1 base removed from V and 3 bases from J, the gap between germline ends came to 10 bases. CDR3 DNA: TGTGCCAGCAGCCAAGGCCAGGGGTTCTACAATGAGCAGTTCTTC. Encoded protein: CASSQGQGFYNEQFF.

The chain couples TRBV5-1 to TRBJ1-1; 8 bases agree with TRBD1. CDR3 size: 14 residues. Germline trimming cut 1 base from V and 3 bases from J; bases unmatched to any gene: 2. CDR1 SGHRS and CDR2 YFSETQ come from the germline V gene. The CDR3 region has the DNA TGCGCCAGCAGCTTGCACAGGGGGGACACTGAAGCTTTCTTT. This codes for CASSLHRGDTEAFF.

This chain connects TRBV27 to TRBJ1-2; D ambiguous. Germline values: CDR1 MNHEY, CDR2 SMNVEV (reference sequence). The CDR3 runs 12 residues. Trimming removed 1 base from V and 7 bases from J, with 7 bases in between. The CDR3: CASSLYRVGYTF. CDR3 DNA sequence: TGTGCCAGCAGTTTATATCGGGTTGGCTACACCTTC.

The V and J genes are TRBV13 and TRBJ2-2; 9 bases align to TRBD1. The CDR3 is 18 residues long. Trimming took 5 bases from V and 6 from J; bases not matched to a gene: 16. Germline lookup yields CDR1 PRHDT and CDR2 FYEKMQ (reference sequence). Written as DNA, the CDR3 is TGTGCCAGCAGCCCCCGGGACAGGGAAAATTATAGTTCCGGGGAGCTGTTTTTT. Its translation: CASSPRDRENYSSGELFF.

The chain combines TRBV4-1 with TRBJ1-2, with D perhaps TRBD1 (5 bases). This CDR3 comprises 14 residues. Per the germline V gene, CDR1 is MGHRA and CDR2 is YSYEKL. The V end lost 3 bases, the J end lost 8 bases, and 16 bases lay between the germline ends. In nucleotides, the CDR3 is TGCGCCAGCAGCCACCTTTCAGGGTTGGGGGGCTACACCTTC. Its translation: CASSHLSGLGGYTF.

V is TRBV3-1 (or the pseudogene TRBV3-2) and J is TRBJ2-2; 10 nucleotides agree with TRBD1. The J segment lost 5 bases and the V segment lost 4 bases, leaving 7 bases of the junction unmatched. Germline V gene lookup returns CDR1 LGHDT and CDR2 YNNKEL (reference sequence). The CDR3 totals 16 residues. The CDR3 loop is CASSPPGQGFTGELFF. The CDR3 DNA is TGTGCCAGCAGCCCCCCGGGACAGGGGTTTACCGGGGAGCTGTTTTTT.

The rearrangement joins TRBV20-1 to TRBJ1-1; the match to TRBD1 covers 8 bases. This CDR3 comprises 11 residues. CDR1 is DFQATT, CDR2 SNEGSKA, per germline (reference sequence). The CDR3 loop is CSYWQGAWAFF. The CDR3 region has the DNA TGCTCGTACTGGCAGGGGGCGTGGGCTTTCTTT.

The J gene is TRBJ1-2, the V gene TRBV7-8; D gene uncertain. Germline CDR1 reads SGHVS; CDR2 reads FQNEAQ. V lost 2 bases and J lost 2, with 6 bases in between. The CDR3 is 13 amino acids. Here the CDR3 DNA reads TGTGCCAGCAGCTTATCAGTAAACTATGGCTACACCTTC. Translated, it gives CASSLSVNYGYTF. Full variable domain (remainder filled in from reference TRBV7-8 and TRBJ1-2): GAGVSQSPRYKVAKRGQDVALRCDPISGHVSLFWYQQALGQGPEFLTYFQNEAQLDKSGLPSDRFFAERPEGSVSTLKIQRTQQEDSAVYLCASSLSVNYGYTFGSGTRLTVV.

The CDR3 nucleotides are TGCAGCGCCGTCGGGAGTGGGCAGGATGGCTACACCTTC. It codes for CSAVGSGQDGYTF. V gene TRBV29-1 combines with J gene TRBJ1-2; D is unclear. The germline V gene encodes CDR1 SQVTM and CDR2 ANQGSEA. Trimming removed 7 bases at V and 6 bases at J, with 18 bases between. The length of the CDR3 is 13 residues.

The chain employs TRBV29-1 and TRBJ1-1; 7 bases agree with TRBD1. V shed 5 bases and J 5 bases; nucleotides not matched to a gene: 5. CDR1 SQVTM and CDR2 ANQGSEA come from the germline V gene. This CDR3 has 12 residues. CDR3 amino acids: CSVLDRETEAFF. The CDR3 region has the DNA TGCAGCGTTTTAGACAGGGAGACTGAAGCTTTCTTT.

The chain uses TRBV19 and TRBJ2-1; possibly TRBD2 for D (5 bases). Looked up from germline, CDR1 is LNHDA and CDR2 is SQIVND (reference sequence). Trimming left V 6 bases short and J 0 bases short, with 15 bases between. CDR3 length equals 16 residues. The CDR3: CASRGVSVSSYNEQFF. DNA of the CDR3: TGTGCCAGTAGGGGTGTTAGCGTCAGCTCCTACAATGAGCAGTTCTTC.

The gene calls are TRBV7-3 and TRBJ2-7; 9 bases are shared with TRBD1. The V gene's germline CDR1 is SGHTA and CDR2 FQGTGA. There are 14 residues in the CDR3. The ends lost 5 bases at V and 5 bases at J; junction bases unmatched: 7. This CDR3 is CASSPDRGRHEQYF. In DNA form, the CDR3 reads TGTGCCAGCAGCCCGGACAGGGGCAGACACGAGCAGTACTTC. Using reference TRBV7-3 and TRBJ2-7 for the parts outside the CDR3, the full variable domain is GAGVSQTPSNKVTEKGKYVELRCDPISGHTALYWYRQSLGQGPEFLIYFQGTGAADDSGLPNDRFFAVRPEGSVSTLKIQRTERGDSAVYLCASSPDRGRHEQYFGPGTRLTVT.

The V gene is TRBV6-5, the J gene TRBJ1-2, with 10 bases that match TRBD1. The CDR3 length is 14 residues. The germline V gene has CDR1 MNHEY and CDR2 SVGAGI. V dropped 7 bases and J dropped 8; count of bases not matched to a gene: 10. CDR3 sequence: CASTTDGTGVGYTF. Written as DNA, the CDR3 is TGTGCCAGCACCACCGATGGGACAGGGGTCGGCTACACCTTC.

This clone has only one observation. The chain is built from TRBV4-2 and TRBJ1-1; TRBD1 might be the D (6 bases). Germline CDR1 is LGHNA and CDR2 is YNFKEQ. Deletions cut 6 bases from V and 6 bases from J, with 20 bases between. The CDR3 extends over 15 amino acids. The CDR3 DNA is TGTGCCAGCAGGACGTCCAAGGGGGTTGACGCTGAAGCTTTCTTT. It translates to CASRTSKGVDAEAFF.

The table lists this clone with a few counts. The chain employs TRBV3-1 (or the pseudogene TRBV3-2) and TRBJ1-2; D is possibly TRBD1 (6 bases). The V gene lost 7 bases and the J gene lost 2 bases, with 14 bases spanning the gap. Germline assignment: CDR1 LGHDT and CDR2 YNNKEL (reference sequence). There are 14 residues in the CDR3. The CDR3 nucleotides are TGTGCCAGCACCCGAATGGGGACAAACTATGGCTACACCTTC. Translated, it gives CASTRMGTNYGYTF.

This clone was detected only once. V usage is TRBV15 and J usage is TRBJ2-7, with D possibly TRBD2 on 7 matching bases. V lost 0 bases, J lost 2 bases, and 17 bases lay in between. Germline V gene lookup returns CDR1 LNHNV and CDR2 YYDKDF (reference sequence). The CDR3 extends over 17 amino acids. The CDR3 sequence is CATSRDPGEGLPYEQYF. DNA for the CDR3: TGTGCCACCAGCAGAGATCCAGGGGAGGGCCTTCCCTACGAGCAGTACTTC.

This clone has only a few counts. This chain links TRBV5-4 with TRBJ1-4; no definite D call. CDR3 length: 20 residues. Germline lookup yields CDR1 SGHNT and CDR2 YYREEE (reference sequence). The V and J ends lost 6 bases and 5 bases respectively, with 32 bases between them. The CDR3 sequence: CASTIHGSGAVDGENEKLFF. CDR3 bases: TGTGCCAGCACCATACACGGAAGTGGTGCGGTCGACGGAGAGAATGAAAAACTGTTTTTT. Looking up the rest from reference TRBV5-4 and TRBJ1-4 gives the full variable domain: ETGVTQSPTHLIKTRGQQVTLRCSSQSGHNTVSWYQQALGQGPQFIFQYYREEENGRGNFPPRFSGLQFPNYSSELNVNALELDDSALYLCASTIHGSGAVDGENEKLFFGSGTQLSVL.

The rearrangement uses TRBV19 and TRBJ1-6; 10 nucleotides line up with TRBD1. CDR1 and CDR2 (germline): LNHDA, SQIVND (reference sequence). J gave up 1 base and V 1 base, and 4 bases lay outside the gene matches. CDR3 length equals 18 residues. CDR3 amino acids: CASSIALDRGSYNSPLHF. The DNA for the CDR3 is TGTGCCAGTAGTATAGCCTTGGACAGGGGGTCCTATAATTCACCCCTCCACTTT.